Listed below are T cell receptor beta chains from one sample, sequenced in a study of naive and memory T cell subsets. TCRdb reprocessed the UMI-ligation and nested PCR reads with MiXCR, giving one entry per CDR3 protein. Of around 40,000 distinct CDR3 sequences in the sample, roughly 14% are singletons; the top ten hold roughly a fifth. Material for sequencing was effector memory CD4+ T cells from blood. The receptors shown here come from a human donor in good health. The CDR3 runs from the conserved cysteine through the conserved F or W. The order of the fields is CDR3 DNA, CDR3 protein, V gene, clone size, J gene, D gene. The D gene is left open where the match is weak. For some rows the clone size is stated as once, few or many, or as a class when expanded; others skip it.

CDR3 DNA: TGTGCCAGCAGCTCTGGACAGGGGGCAAGTAACATTCAGTACTTC
CDR3 protein: CASSSGQGASNIQYF
V gene: TRBV7-2
clone size: few
J gene: TRBJ2-4
D gene: TRBD1

CDR3 DNA: TGTGCCAGCAGCCTTAGCGGGACTACAAATGAGCAGTTCTTC
CDR3 protein: CASSLSGTTNEQFF
V gene: TRBV7-9
clone size: many
J gene: TRBJ2-1
D gene: TRBD2

CDR3 DNA: TGTGCCAGCAGTTTTCGGACAGGGAGCAATCAGCCCCAGCATTTT
CDR3 protein: CASSFRTGSNQPQHF
V gene: TRBV27
clone size: many
J gene: TRBJ1-5
D gene: TRBD1

CDR3 DNA: TGTGCCAGCAGCTGGCAGGGTGCCAAAAACATTCAGTACTTC
CDR3 protein: CASSWQGAKNIQYF
V gene: TRBV5-4
clone size: -
J gene: TRBJ2-4
D gene: -

CDR3 DNA: TGTGCCACCAGTGGCACCACAGATACGCAGTATTTT
CDR3 protein: CATSGTTDTQYF
V gene: TRBV24-1
clone size: -
J gene: TRBJ2-3
D gene: -

CDR3 DNA: TGTGCCAGCAGGGTGGCTAGCTCCTACAATGAGCAGTTCTTC
CDR3 protein: CASRVASSYNEQFF
V gene: TRBV12-3/TRBV12-4
clone size: many
J gene: TRBJ2-1
D gene: -

CDR3 DNA: TGCGCCAGCAGCCAAGACAGGGGAGAGGAGACCCAGTACTTC
CDR3 protein: CASSQDRGEETQYF
V gene: TRBV5-1
clone size: -
J gene: TRBJ2-5
D gene: TRBD1

CDR3 DNA: TGTGCCAGCAGTACCAACAACAGGGGGCTAGATGAGCAGTTCTTC
CDR3 protein: CASSTNNRGLDEQFF
V gene: TRBV27
clone size: few
J gene: TRBJ2-1
D gene: TRBD1

CDR3 DNA: TGTGCCAGCAGCTTATGGGGGGAGGGGACAGGGAAGCCCCAGCATTTT
CDR3 protein: CASSLWGEGTGKPQHF
V gene: TRBV13
clone size: once
J gene: TRBJ1-5
D gene: TRBD1

CDR3 DNA: TGTGCCAGCAGCGACTACTACGAGCAGTACTTC
CDR3 protein: CASSDYYEQYF
V gene: TRBV11-2
clone size: few
J gene: TRBJ2-7
D gene: -

CDR3 DNA: TGTGCCACAAACAGGGCGGGAGGGGCCAACGTCCTGACTTTC
CDR3 protein: CATNRAGGANVLTF
V gene: TRBV10-3
clone size: many
J gene: TRBJ2-6
D gene: -

CDR3 DNA: TGTGCCAGCAGCAAATTAAGGTGTCGCGGGAGGTTCTCCTACAATGAGCAGTTCTTC
CDR3 protein: CASSKLRCRGRFSYNEQFF
V gene: TRBV21-1
clone size: few
J gene: TRBJ2-1
D gene: -

CDR3 DNA: TGTGCCAGCACCCCCAGCGGGAGGGCCGCAGATACGCAGTATTTT
CDR3 protein: CASTPSGRAADTQYF
V gene: TRBV28
clone size: many
J gene: TRBJ2-3
D gene: TRBD2

CDR3 DNA: TGTGCCAGCAGCGTAGAAGAGGGCTTAGCCAAAAACATTCAGTACTTC
CDR3 protein: CASSVEEGLAKNIQYF
V gene: TRBV9
clone size: many
J gene: TRBJ2-4
D gene: -

CDR3 DNA: TGTGCCAGTGAGACCAGGGAGAACACTGAAGCTTTCTTT
CDR3 protein: CASETRENTEAFF
V gene: TRBV19
clone size: many
J gene: TRBJ1-1
D gene: -

CDR3 DNA: TGTGCCAGCAGTTTGGTACGCGGGAGGGTCTACAATGAGCAGTTCTTC
CDR3 protein: CASSLVRGRVYNEQFF
V gene: TRBV12-3/TRBV12-4
clone size: -
J gene: TRBJ2-1
D gene: TRBD2

CDR3 DNA: TGCAGTGCTCGGGAGGGGGAATACAATGAGCAGTTCTTC
CDR3 protein: CSAREGEYNEQFF
V gene: TRBV20-1
clone size: few
J gene: TRBJ2-1
D gene: TRBD2

CDR3 DNA: TGTGCCACCAGTCCGGCTTCTGGGGCCAACGTCCTGACTTTC
CDR3 protein: CATSPASGANVLTF
V gene: TRBV24-1
clone size: -
J gene: TRBJ2-6
D gene: -

CDR3 DNA: TGTGCCAGCTGCGCGCCAGGGGGAGTTTCACCCCTCCACTTT
CDR3 protein: CASCAPGGVSPLHF
V gene: TRBV27
clone size: many
J gene: TRBJ1-6
D gene: TRBD1

CDR3 DNA: TGTGCCAGCAGCCAAACTACTCGGGGTACGAACACCGGGGAGCTGTTTTTT
CDR3 protein: CASSQTTRGTNTGELFF
V gene: TRBV4-2
clone size: -
J gene: TRBJ2-2
D gene: -

CDR3 DNA: TGTGCCAGCAGTTCCCGGGACAGGGGGGGCTACGAGCAGTACTTC
CDR3 protein: CASSSRDRGGYEQYF
V gene: TRBV12-3/TRBV12-4
clone size: few
J gene: TRBJ2-7
D gene: TRBD1

CDR3 DNA: TGTGCCAGCAGCATCGACAGAGGAAACACCATATATTTT
CDR3 protein: CASSIDRGNTIYF
V gene: TRBV3-1
clone size: -
J gene: TRBJ1-3
D gene: -

CDR3 DNA: TGCAGTGCCCGGCCCCGGGGGGGCGCTAACTATGGCTACACCTTC
CDR3 protein: CSARPRGGANYGYTF
V gene: TRBV20-1
clone size: -
J gene: TRBJ1-2
D gene: -

CDR3 DNA: TGTGCCAGCAGCTTTTTACAGGGGGCAGGGGGCTACACCTTC
CDR3 protein: CASSFLQGAGGYTF
V gene: TRBV5-4
clone size: -
J gene: TRBJ1-2
D gene: TRBD1

CDR3 DNA: TGTGCCAGCAGTTACTCGAGGACTAGCAAAGAGCAGTTCTTC
CDR3 protein: CASSYSRTSKEQFF
V gene: TRBV6-5
clone size: many
J gene: TRBJ2-1
D gene: TRBD2

CDR3 DNA: TGTGCCAGCAGCCCGGACAGGGACTATGGCTACACCTTC
CDR3 protein: CASSPDRDYGYTF
V gene: TRBV7-8
clone size: -
J gene: TRBJ1-2
D gene: TRBD1

CDR3 DNA: TGTGCCAGCAGGTGGGGGGGCGATGAGCAGTTCTTC
CDR3 protein: CASRWGGDEQFF
V gene: TRBV25-1
clone size: -
J gene: TRBJ2-1
D gene: -

CDR3 DNA: TGTGCCAGCACCCCCAGCCGGGGGGGGGCAATGAACACTGAAGCTTTCTTT
CDR3 protein: CASTPSRGGAMNTEAFF
V gene: TRBV12-3/TRBV12-4
clone size: -
J gene: TRBJ1-1
D gene: -

CDR3 DNA: TGTGCCAGCTCCGGTGAAGCCAATGAGCAGTTCTTC
CDR3 protein: CASSGEANEQFF
V gene: TRBV18
clone size: -
J gene: TRBJ2-1
D gene: -

CDR3 DNA: TGCGCCAGCAGCCAATGGCCTTTTTCTCTTAGCAATCAGCCCCAGCATTTT
CDR3 protein: CASSQWPFSLSNQPQHF
V gene: TRBV4-1
clone size: many
J gene: TRBJ1-5
D gene: -

CDR3 DNA: TGCAGTGCTCCAACTAGCGGGAGGAGAGATACGCAGTATTTT
CDR3 protein: CSAPTSGRRDTQYF
V gene: TRBV20-1
clone size: few
J gene: TRBJ2-3
D gene: TRBD2

CDR3 DNA: TGTGCCAGCAGTCCAGACTTCGTCGGGGGCGAGCAGTACTTC
CDR3 protein: CASSPDFVGGEQYF
V gene: TRBV5-8
clone size: few
J gene: TRBJ2-7
D gene: -

CDR3 DNA: TGTGCCAGCAGCACCCGACAGGGAGCCTACGAGCAGTACTTC
CDR3 protein: CASSTRQGAYEQYF
V gene: TRBV7-6
clone size: many
J gene: TRBJ2-7
D gene: TRBD1

CDR3 DNA: TGCGCCAGCAGCTTGCAGGGATCCTCGTCCGGGGAGCTGTTTTTT
CDR3 protein: CASSLQGSSSGELFF
V gene: TRBV5-1
clone size: few
J gene: TRBJ2-2
D gene: -

CDR3 DNA: TGTGCCAGCAGTCAAAGGACAGGGCGACAGTACTTC
CDR3 protein: CASSQRTGRQYF
V gene: TRBV5-6
clone size: few
J gene: TRBJ2-7
D gene: TRBD1

CDR3 DNA: TGTGCCGGGGCGGGACAGGGGGCCACTGAAGCTTTCTTT
CDR3 protein: CAGAGQGATEAFF
V gene: TRBV2
clone size: -
J gene: TRBJ1-1
D gene: TRBD1

CDR3 DNA: TGTGCCAGCAGCGAAGTGGGGGGTCCAGATACGCAGTATTTT
CDR3 protein: CASSEVGGPDTQYF
V gene: TRBV27
clone size: -
J gene: TRBJ2-3
D gene: -

CDR3 DNA: TGTGCCAGCAGCCCAATACGGCGAAGCTACGAGCAGTACTTC
CDR3 protein: CASSPIRRSYEQYF
V gene: TRBV11-2
clone size: -
J gene: TRBJ2-7
D gene: -

CDR3 DNA: TGTGCCAGCAGCCGCGAACAGGGGGGCCTCAATCAGCCCCAGCATTTT
CDR3 protein: CASSREQGGLNQPQHF
V gene: TRBV7-9
clone size: -
J gene: TRBJ1-5
D gene: TRBD1

CDR3 DNA: TGTGCCAGCTCATACGACGTCGGCAGGCTCTCCTACAATGAGCAGTTCTTC
CDR3 protein: CASSYDVGRLSYNEQFF
V gene: TRBV6-1
clone size: -
J gene: TRBJ2-1
D gene: -

CDR3 DNA: TGTGCCAGTAGAGGGACAGGCCCAATCAAAGCCTACGAGCAGTACTTC
CDR3 protein: CASRGTGPIKAYEQYF
V gene: TRBV19
clone size: once
J gene: TRBJ2-7
D gene: TRBD1

CDR3 DNA: TGCAGTGCTAGAGAGGGGAGGGAGAGCTCCTACGAGCAGTACTTC
CDR3 protein: CSAREGRESSYEQYF
V gene: TRBV20-1
clone size: -
J gene: TRBJ2-7
D gene: TRBD2

CDR3 DNA: TGCAGTGCTAGAGTGCCGACGGGGATTAGAAGCACAGATACGCAGTATTTT
CDR3 protein: CSARVPTGIRSTDTQYF
V gene: TRBV20-1
clone size: few
J gene: TRBJ2-3
D gene: -

CDR3 DNA: TGTGCCAGCAGCGGCCAGCAGGGGGGTGGTTACGAGCAGTACTTC
CDR3 protein: CASSGQQGGGYEQYF
V gene: TRBV9
clone size: -
J gene: TRBJ2-7
D gene: -

CDR3 DNA: TGTGCCAGCAGCCCCGCCGGGCTCGAGCAGTACTTC
CDR3 protein: CASSPAGLEQYF
V gene: TRBV11-2
clone size: few
J gene: TRBJ2-7
D gene: -

CDR3 DNA: TGTGCCAGCAGAGCGGACACCTACGAGCAGTACTTC
CDR3 protein: CASRADTYEQYF
V gene: TRBV2
clone size: -
J gene: TRBJ2-7
D gene: -

CDR3 DNA: TGTGCCAGCACAACAGACCGCCGAGAGACCCAGTACTTC
CDR3 protein: CASTTDRRETQYF
V gene: TRBV2
clone size: many
J gene: TRBJ2-5
D gene: -

CDR3 DNA: TGCAGTGCAGGACAGGGCTCTTCCATCTACGAGCAGTACTTC
CDR3 protein: CSAGQGSSIYEQYF
V gene: TRBV20-1
clone size: many
J gene: TRBJ2-7
D gene: TRBD1

CDR3 DNA: TGTGCCAGCAGTTCCGGAACCGGGACAGCGGCTAACTATGGCTACACCTTC
CDR3 protein: CASSSGTGTAANYGYTF
V gene: TRBV28
clone size: -
J gene: TRBJ1-2
D gene: TRBD1

CDR3 DNA: TGTGCCAGCAGCTCCAGGGCGTCTAACTATGGCTACACCTTC
CDR3 protein: CASSSRASNYGYTF
V gene: TRBV7-9
clone size: many
J gene: TRBJ1-2
D gene: -

CDR3 DNA: TGTGCCAGCAGTTTAGATACTCCGGGGTGGACAGATACGCAGTATTTT
CDR3 protein: CASSLDTPGWTDTQYF
V gene: TRBV12-3/TRBV12-4
clone size: few
J gene: TRBJ2-3
D gene: -

CDR3 DNA: TGTGCCATCAGTAACAGGGGTGACGAGCAGTACTTC
CDR3 protein: CAISNRGDEQYF
V gene: TRBV10-3
clone size: -
J gene: TRBJ2-7
D gene: TRBD1

CDR3 DNA: TGTGCCAGCTCAATCGGTTCACCGGGAGGGCCCCTCAGCGAGCAGTACTTC
CDR3 protein: CASSIGSPGGPLSEQYF
V gene: TRBV18
clone size: many
J gene: TRBJ2-7
D gene: TRBD2

CDR3 DNA: TGCGCCAGCAGCCCCGAGAGAGGGACAGATACGCAGTATTTT
CDR3 protein: CASSPERGTDTQYF
V gene: TRBV5-1
clone size: -
J gene: TRBJ2-3
D gene: -

CDR3 DNA: TGCGCCAGCAGCTCCCCCTTAGATACGCAGTATTTT
CDR3 protein: CASSSPLDTQYF
V gene: TRBV5-1
clone size: once
J gene: TRBJ2-3
D gene: -